This T cell receptor beta chain appears in the sequencing data of a study of cytomegalovirus exposure and HLA in healthy donors. The table came from immunoSEQ multiplex PCR; TCRdb's copy has only in-frame clones and leaves some out. The sample consists of 150,000 to 200,000 clones, roughly 77% of them appearing once. V shed 10 bases, J shed 0 bases, and the junction held 4 bases outside the gene matches. This CDR3 is 14 amino acids long. Per the germline V gene, CDR1 is WNHNN and CDR2 is SYGVQD (reference sequence). A word on this clone: Its antigen remains unidentified.

Points from the study as a whole: Most TCR sequences were uncommon, yet certain public TCRs appeared in many donors. A subsequent analysis found that TCR clusters from the first cohort also tended to co-occur in the roughly 120 validation repertoires, with around 94% of cluster scores above 0.

The receptor's source is a woman aged 30 to 39 in good health and CMV-seronegative. This chain uses TRBV10-1 with TRBJ1-3; 9 nucleotides agree with TRBD1. Source material: PBMCs. CDR3 coding DNA: TGCGCCATAGACAGGGGGTTCTCTGGAAACACCATATATTTT. Its protein is CAIDRGFSGNTIYF.